Below, 12 T cell receptor beta chains from the same sample are listed, as sequenced in a study of T cells after posttransplantation cyclophosphamide. TCRdb's table, derived via immunoSEQ multiplex PCR, lists solely in-frame clones and lacks some. The counts give tens of thousands of clones, none of them seen only once; roughly 7.2% is held by the top ten. The sample taken for sequencing was PBMCs. These receptors were taken from a woman aged 60 to 75 in good health, CMV-negative, and a related stem cell transplant donor.

This clone has at least ten counts. The genes are TRBV5-1 and TRBJ1-1; D possibly corresponds to TRBD1 (5 bases). The germline CDR1 and CDR2 sequences are SGHRS and YFSETQ. The CDR3 extends over 22 amino acids. V was trimmed by 4 bases and J by 0 bases, leaving 34 bases between them. CDR3 amino acids: CASSQYGRTLVASWGMNTEAFF. The CDR3 DNA sequence: TGCGCCAGCAGCCAATACGGACGCACGCTTGTTGCTTCGTGGGGCATGAACACTGAAGCTTTCTTT.

This clone occurred many times. CDR3 nucleotide sequence: TGTGCCAGTAGTATAGGGCAGGGCCTCACAGATACGCAGTATTTT. Encoded protein: CASSIGQGLTDTQYF. The chain links TRBV19 to TRBJ2-3; possible D gene TRBD1, 5 bases. CDR3 length: 15 amino acids. Germline V lookup: CDR1 LNHDA, CDR2 SQIVND (reference sequence). V lost 1 base, J lost 2 bases, and 10 bases lay in between.

The table lists this clone with many counts. The chain recombines TRBV6-5 with TRBJ2-3, with D tentatively TRBD1 (5 bases). CDR1 and CDR2 from the germline V gene are MNHEY and SVGAGI. The CDR3 loop spans 11 amino acids. Trimming shortened V by 7 bases and J by 9 bases, and 11 bases separated the two germline ends. In DNA form, the CDR3 reads TGTGCCAGCAAAAACACAGGAACGCAGTATTTT. Protein sequence: CASKNTGTQYF.

This clone was detected ten times or more. The chain uses TRBV28 and TRBJ1-4; no reliable D call. The CDR3 is 13 amino acids. The V gene's germline CDR1 is MDHEN and CDR2 SYDVKM. V was clipped by 2 bases and J by 4 bases, with 5 bases between them. The CDR3 sequence is CASSLGSNEKLFF. The CDR3 DNA reads as TGTGCCAGCAGTTTAGGCAGTAATGAAAAACTGTTTTTT.

This clone was seen a few times. This sequence joins TRBV7-8 and TRBJ2-3, with TRBD2 matching over 14 bases. The CDR3 is 20 amino acids. Germline CDR1 is SGHVS and CDR2 is FQNEAQ. Trimming removed 0 bases from V and 1 base from J; junction bases left unmatched: 9. CDR3 region: CASSLAGVGTSGGGTDTQYF. The CDR3 nucleotides read TGTGCCAGCAGCTTAGCGGGGGTTGGGACTAGCGGGGGTGGCACAGATACGCAGTATTTT.

This clone was recorded many times. The chain uses TRBV6-5 and TRBJ2-2; perhaps TRBD1 as D (5 bases). The V end was cut by 7 bases, the J end by 1 base, with 7 bases between. Germline CDR1 is MNHEY and CDR2 is SVGAGI. The CDR3 consists of 13 residues. The CDR3 DNA sequence: TGTGCCAGCAAAGGACAGAACACCGGGGAGCTGTTTTTT. Its translation is CASKGQNTGELFF.

This clone came up many times. The chain employs TRBV28 and TRBJ2-5; a weak D match, TRBD1 (5 bases). V lost 5 bases to trimming and J lost 2 bases, with 12 bases between them. Germline lookup yields CDR1 MDHEN and CDR2 SYDVKM. The CDR3 length is 14 residues. CDR3 DNA sequence: TGTGCCAGCAGTCCCGATGACAGACAAGAGACCCAGTACTTC. It yields the protein CASSPDDRQETQYF.

This clone has ten or more counts. The V and J genes are TRBV4-1 and TRBJ2-1, with 8 bases matching TRBD2. V lost 0 bases, J lost 2 bases, and 6 bases stayed unmatched. Looked up from germline, CDR1 is MGHRA and CDR2 is YSYEKL. The CDR3 length is 17 residues. The CDR3 DNA reads as TGCGCCAGCAGCCAAGATTCGGGAGGGAGAACCTACAATGAGCAGTTCTTC. Translated: CASSQDSGGRTYNEQFF.

Many counts were recorded for this clone. The chain joins TRBV14 to TRBJ2-7; the D gene is possibly TRBD1 (6 bases). This CDR3 spans 16 amino acids. Germline V gene lookup returns CDR1 SGHDN and CDR2 FVKESK. The V end lost 4 bases, the J end lost 2 bases, and 18 bases lay between the germline ends. The CDR3 nucleotides are TGTGCCAGCAGCCTAGCCAACCGGGACACCGCCTACGAGCAGTACTTC. It is translated as CASSLANRDTAYEQYF.

There are many counts of this clone. This sequence joins TRBV13 and TRBJ1-1, with 8 bases matching TRBD1. The CDR3 has 15 residues. Germline lookup yields CDR1 PRHDT and CDR2 FYEKMQ (reference sequence). V dropped 5 bases and J dropped 5; count of bases not matched to a gene: 10. For the CDR3, the DNA is TGTGCCAGCAGCCGCGGACAGGGACTAAGGACTGAAGCTTTCTTT. It encodes CASSRGQGLRTEAFF.

This clone was found many times. This chain links TRBV7-2 with TRBJ2-7; weak D call: TRBD1 (5 bases). Germline values: CDR1 SGHTA, CDR2 FQGNSA. The CDR3 has 13 amino acids. V dropped 5 bases and J dropped 0 bases, with 8 bases sitting between them. In DNA, the CDR3 is TGTGCCAGCAGCCGAGACAGCTCCTACGAGCAGTACTTC. Its translation: CASSRDSSYEQYF.

This clone was seen repeatedly, ten times or more. The V call is TRBV28, the J call TRBJ2-1; D gene uncertain. The CDR3 is 16 residues long. Trimming took 3 bases from V and 0 from J, leaving 12 bases between them. Germline V gene lookup returns CDR1 MDHEN and CDR2 SYDVKM. The DNA of the CDR3 is TGTGCCAGCAGTTTCGTTCGGGTCAGCTCCTACAATGAGCAGTTCTTC. It specifies CASSFVRVSSYNEQFF.